The 21 T cell receptor beta chains below were found in one sample sequenced in a study of type 1 regulatory T cells. These receptors lack a known antigen. TCRdb fed the reads into MiXCR, producing one record per CDR3 protein. The data contain 55,000 to 65,000 distinct CDR3 sequences, less than 70% of them singletons. What was sequenced was cultured non-Tr1 T cells, either the whole culture or a sorted T cell fraction (not recorded which). Every receptor here comes from a human donor in good health.

The chain is built from TRBV18 and TRBJ1-4, with TRBD1 matching 8 bases. CDR3 length: 15 amino acids. Looked up from germline, CDR1 is KGHSH and CDR2 is LQKENI. Trimming took 1 base from V and 5 from J; bases not matched to a gene: 3. CDR3 in amino acids: CASSPRAGGNEKLFF. The CDR3 bases are TGTGCCAGCTCACCACGGGCAGGGGGCAATGAAAAACTGTTTTTT.

The CDR3 DNA reads TGTGCCAGCAGTTACTCGCACGAGCAGTACTTC. It is translated as CASSYSHEQYF. The chain joins TRBV6-5 to TRBJ2-7; no firm D call. Trimming cost V 0 bases and J 5 bases, with 2 bases left between them. The CDR3 length is 11 residues. Germline values: CDR1 MNHEY, CDR2 SVGAGI.

This clonotype occurred a few times. The rearrangement links TRBV20-1 to TRBJ1-4; D ambiguous. The V gene lost 2 bases and the J gene lost 5 bases, with 9 bases spanning the gap. The CDR3 is 13 amino acids. From germline, CDR1 is DFQATT and CDR2 SNEGSKA (reference sequence). Here the CDR3 DNA reads TGCAGTGCTAGATTTAGGGTGAATGAAAAACTGTTTTTT. Translating it yields CSARFRVNEKLFF.

This clonotype was observed a few times. The chain links TRBV5-4 to TRBJ2-3; unclear D gene. The CDR3 extends over 13 amino acids. Germline V gene lookup returns CDR1 SGHNT and CDR2 YYREEE (reference sequence). V was pared by 4 bases and J by 6 bases, with 12 bases between. DNA of the CDR3: TGTGCCAGCAGCCTGCCCCGGGTGGATACGCAGTATTTT. This translates into CASSLPRVDTQYF.

This clonotype showed up just a few times. The chain employs TRBV5-1 and TRBJ1-2; 9 nucleotides match TRBD1. Germline loops: CDR1 SGHRS, CDR2 YFSETQ. The ends lost 5 bases at V and 7 bases at J; junction bases unmatched: 15. The CDR3 extends over 16 amino acids. The CDR3 nucleotides are TGCGCCAGCAGTTCTGCCCTACAGGGGGCCCTCGGTGGCTACACCTTC. Translation: CASSSALQGALGGYTF. The variable domain in full, with the rest retrieved from reference TRBV5-1 and TRBJ1-2, is KAGVTQTPRYLIKTRGQQVTLSCSPISGHRSVSWYQQTPGQGLQFLFEYFSETQRNKGNFPGRFSGRQFSNSRSEMNVSTLELGDSALYLCASSSALQGALGGYTFGSGTRLTVV.

The genes are TRBV18 and TRBJ2-5, with 8 nucleotides matching TRBD2. Germline CDR1 reads KGHSH; CDR2 reads LQKENI. V was pared by 2 bases and J by 7 bases, with 6 bases of the junction left unmatched. There are 14 residues in the CDR3. CDR3 nucleotides: TGTGCCAGCTCACCAGGGACTAGGGAAGGGACCCAGTACTTC. Translated: CASSPGTREGTQYF.

The J gene is TRBJ2-7, the V gene TRBV7-2; 13 bases line up with TRBD2. The germline V gene has CDR1 SGHTA and CDR2 FQGNSA. The CDR3 is 15 residues long. After removal of 5 bases from V and 7 bases from J, the junction contained 8 bases not matched to a gene. CDR3 amino acids: CASSAGLAGDGEQYF. CDR3 nucleotides: TGTGCCAGCAGCGCAGGACTAGCGGGAGACGGTGAGCAGTACTTC.

The J gene is TRBJ2-1, the V gene TRBV20-1, with 10 bases aligning to TRBD2. The CDR3 is 15 residues long. Germline V gives CDR1 DFQATT, CDR2 SNEGSKA (reference sequence). With 4 bases clipped from V and 0 bases from J, the junction kept 3 bases outside the gene matches. This CDR3 is CSATSGSGSYNEQFF. CDR3 bases: TGCAGTGCTACTAGCGGGAGCGGCTCCTACAATGAGCAGTTCTTC.

The genes are TRBV28 and TRBJ1-1; a possible D gene is TRBD1 (5 bases). Germline lookup yields CDR1 MDHEN and CDR2 SYDVKM. V was trimmed by 3 bases and J by 4 bases, leaving 15 bases between them. This CDR3 contains 15 residues. The CDR3: CASSFDLFRGTEAFF. The CDR3 DNA is TGTGCCAGCAGTTTCGACCTCTTTAGGGGCACTGAAGCTTTCTTT.

This clonotype was seen more than once but under ten times. J is TRBJ2-3 and V is TRBV7-6; a weak D match, TRBD2 (5 bases). Per the germline V gene, CDR1 is SGHVS and CDR2 is FNYEAQ. CDR3 length: 14 amino acids. The V end was cut by 1 base, the J end by 6 bases, with 11 bases between. The CDR3 sequence is CASSLGASSDTQYF. CDR3 in DNA: TGTGCCAGCAGCTTAGGGGCTAGCTCGGATACGCAGTATTTT.

The rearrangement links TRBV5-4 to TRBJ2-1; TRBD2 matches 10 bases. The CDR3 has 13 amino acids. Germline V gene sequence: CDR1 SGHNT, CDR2 YYREEE (reference sequence). With V trimmed by 5 bases and J by 7 bases, 3 bases remained unmatched. The CDR3 spells CASRAGGMNEQFF. The CDR3 DNA follows: TGTGCCAGCAGAGCGGGAGGGATGAATGAGCAGTTCTTC.

The chain is built from TRBV12-3 or TRBV12-4 and TRBJ1-1, with D unclear. The V gene lost 0 bases and the J gene lost 4 bases, with 9 bases spanning the gap. The CDR3 is made up of 14 amino acids. The CDR3 bases are TGTGCCAGCAGTTTAGCGGCAGAATCCACTGAAGCTTTCTTT. It encodes CASSLAAESTEAFF.

This clonotype was counted once. This rearrangement joins TRBV4-1 to TRBJ1-1; the D is unclear. The CDR3 is 14 residues long. Germline V gene data show CDR1 as MGHRA and CDR2 as YSYEKL. V was pared by 4 bases and J by 4 bases, with 13 bases between. This CDR3 reads CASSLQTGGTEAFF. CDR3 in DNA: TGCGCCAGCAGCCTACAGACCGGCGGCACTGAAGCTTTCTTT.

As for this clonotype: The junction does not match germline at one end; this may be a read error. This chain uses TRBV20-1 with TRBJ2-7; D call uncertain. Germline lookup yields CDR1 DFQATT and CDR2 SNEGSKA (reference sequence). The CDR3 has 11 amino acids. CDR3 DNA sequence: TGCAGTGCTACCCAATCCTACGAGCAGGACTTC. Translated: CSATQSYEQDF.

A few counts support this clonotype. The chain employs TRBV19 and TRBJ1-2; 9 positions match TRBD1. Losses at the gene ends were 3 bases for V and 4 bases for J; bases not matched to a gene: 6. This CDR3 contains 15 residues. The germline V gene has CDR1 LNHDA and CDR2 SQIVND (reference sequence). CDR3 protein: CASSIGGQGPYGYTF. CDR3 bases: TGTGCCAGTAGTATCGGGGGACAGGGACCCTATGGCTACACCTTC.

This clonotype occurred many times. The V and J genes are TRBV5-1 and TRBJ2-6; perhaps TRBD2 as D (5 bases). Germline CDR1 SGHRS, CDR2 YFSETQ. The V gene lost 5 bases and the J gene lost 4 bases, with 10 bases spanning the gap. The CDR3 consists of 14 residues. CDR3: CASRRGYGANVLTF. In nucleotides, the CDR3 is TGCGCCAGCAGGCGAGGGTACGGGGCCAACGTCCTGACTTTC.

The chain combines TRBV20-1 with TRBJ1-5; 7 nucleotides match TRBD1. Germline V CDR1 and CDR2: DFQATT, SNEGSKA (reference sequence). The V segment lost 4 bases and the J segment 3 bases; nucleotides outside the gene matches: 6. This CDR3 comprises 14 residues. The CDR3 region is CSAITGVFNQPQHF. Written as DNA, the CDR3 is TGCAGTGCTATCACAGGGGTTTTCAATCAGCCCCAGCATTTT.

This clonotype was observed a single time. The chain has TRBV7-8 and TRBJ2-5; 9 bases line up with TRBD2. The CDR3 length is 15 residues. Germline V gives CDR1 SGHVS, CDR2 FQNEAQ. The CDR3, as DNA: TGTGCTATTGAAACGGAGCGGGAGGCTCAAGAGACCCAGTACTTC. Translating it yields CAIETEREAQETQYF.

This clonotype is a singleton in its sample. The chain has TRBV29-1 and TRBJ2-5, with TRBD2 as a possible D gene (5 bases). Looked up from germline, CDR1 is SQVTM and CDR2 is ANQGSEA. Trimming pared 4 bases from V and 5 bases from J, leaving 11 bases between. The CDR3 contains 12 residues. The CDR3 DNA sequence: TGCAGCGTTGTGAGGGAAGGGGAGACCCAGTACTTC. It encodes CSVVREGETQYF.

J is TRBJ2-2 and V is TRBV9; no clear D. V lost 6 bases to trimming and J lost 6 bases, with 12 bases between them. This CDR3 has 13 residues. Germline CDR1 and CDR2: SGDLS and YYNGEE. The CDR3 region is CASTASGAGELFF. As DNA, the CDR3 is TGTGCCAGCACGGCTAGTGGTGCCGGGGAGCTGTTTTTT.

This clonotype appeared once. The chain couples TRBV5-6 to TRBJ2-1; D is ambiguous. This CDR3 comprises 14 residues. Between the trimmed V and J ends, which lost 4 bases and 8 bases, there was a span of 16 bases. Germline V gene data show CDR1 as SGHDT and CDR2 as YYEEEE. CDR3 residues: CASSPIGGRDEQFF. DNA for the CDR3: TGTGCCAGCAGCCCCATCGGCGGCCGGGATGAGCAGTTCTTC.